A single sample is the source of the 24 T cell receptor beta chains below, sequenced in a study of blood T cell repertoires in COVID-19. Produced via immunoSEQ multiplex PCR; TCRdb's table is partial and in-frame only. The table lists 250,000 or so clones, 89% of them singletons. Sequences were obtained from peripheral blood. These receptors were obtained from a woman between 40 and 55 years old who had recovered from COVID-19.

This chain joins TRBV19 and TRBJ2-1, with no clear D. CDR3 length: 14 amino acids. V was clipped by 6 bases and J by 7 bases, with 16 bases between them. Germline-derived CDR1 and CDR2 are LNHDA and SQIVND (reference sequence). CDR3 loop: CASSSLSSSNEQFF. CDR3 bases: TGTGCCAGTAGCTCGCTTTCTAGTAGTAATGAGCAGTTCTTC.

This chain connects TRBV27 to TRBJ2-3; D possibly corresponds to TRBD2 (5 bases). This CDR3 region has 12 residues. Trimming pared 4 bases from V and 6 bases from J, leaving 8 bases between. CDR1 is MNHEY, CDR2 SMNVEV, per germline (reference sequence). In DNA, the CDR3 is TGTGCCAGCAGTTCCGGACTTGATACGCAGTATTTT. This translates into CASSSGLDTQYF.

The rearrangement links TRBV29-1 to TRBJ2-2; D call uncertain. The CDR3 has 12 residues. V lost 7 bases and J lost 3, with 9 bases in between. In germline, CDR1 is SQVTM, CDR2 ANQGSEA. In nucleotides, the CDR3 is TGCAGCGCCGAGAAAGACACCGGGGAGCTGTTTTTT. It codes for CSAEKDTGELFF.

The rearrangement links TRBV24-1 to TRBJ2-1; possibly TRBD1 for D (5 bases). The V gene's germline CDR1 is KGHDR and CDR2 SFDVKD. V lost 3 bases to trimming and J lost 4 bases, with 9 bases between them. CDR3 length: 14 amino acids. DNA for the CDR3: TGTGCCACCAGTGATGGGCCAGGGTACAATGAGCAGTTCTTC. This encodes CATSDGPGYNEQFF.

This chain links TRBV19 with TRBJ1-5; 7 nucleotides match TRBD1. Trimming at V came to 5 bases and at J to 1 base, leaving 11 bases not matched to a gene. Germline assignment: CDR1 LNHDA and CDR2 SQIVND (reference sequence). The CDR3 runs to 17 residues. The CDR3 protein is CASSVKQGRGSNQPQHF. The DNA of the CDR3 is TGTGCCAGTAGTGTAAAACAGGGGCGAGGGAGCAATCAGCCCCAGCATTTT.

The chain recombines TRBV3-1 (or the pseudogene TRBV3-2) with TRBJ2-7; a weak D match, TRBD2 (6 bases). The CDR3 length is 15 residues. CDR1 is LGHDT, CDR2 YNNKEL, per germline (reference sequence). V lost 1 base and J 5 bases, leaving 15 bases between the germline ends. The CDR3 spells CASSQGPGSKDEQYF. The DNA for the CDR3 is TGTGCCAGCAGCCAAGGGCCCGGGAGTAAGGACGAGCAGTACTTC.

This chain joins TRBV5-1 and TRBJ1-1; D is unclear. This CDR3 region has 13 residues. Germline V CDR1 and CDR2: SGHRS, YFSETQ. Trimming removed 0 bases at V and 4 bases at J, with 7 bases between. The CDR3 DNA reads as TGCGCCAGCAGCTTGGCGGCGGCCACTGAAGCTTTCTTT. It yields the protein CASSLAAATEAFF.

The rearrangement links TRBV5-1 to TRBJ2-2, with D possibly matching TRBD1 (6 bases). CDR3 length: 15 amino acids. Germline values: CDR1 SGHRS, CDR2 YFSETQ. The V end lost 0 bases, the J end lost 3 bases, and 9 bases lay between the germline ends. The CDR3 bases are TGCGCCAGCAGCTTGGTGGGGGCGGACACCGGGGAGCTGTTTTTT. It yields the protein CASSLVGADTGELFF. Variable domain in full (rest from reference TRBV5-1 and TRBJ2-2): KAGVTQTPRYLIKTRGQQVTLSCSPISGHRSVSWYQQTPGQGLQFLFEYFSETQRNKGNFPGRFSGRQFSNSRSEMNVSTLELGDSALYLCASSLVGADTGELFFGEGSRLTVL.

The gene calls are TRBV6-5 and TRBJ2-5, with 7 positions matching TRBD2. Germline CDR1 reads MNHEY; CDR2 reads SVGAGI. The CDR3 length is 15 residues. Losses at the gene ends were 2 bases for V and 2 bases for J; bases not matched to a gene: 5. The chain's CDR3 is CASSYNPSGQETQYF. The CDR3 DNA is TGTGCCAGCAGTTACAACCCTAGCGGACAAGAGACCCAGTACTTC.

This sequence joins TRBV19 and TRBJ2-7; 8 nucleotides align to TRBD1. V gave up 4 bases and J gave up 6 bases; unmatched junction bases: 5. The germline CDR1 and CDR2 sequences are LNHDA and SQIVND (reference sequence). The CDR3 length is 13 residues. The CDR3 bases are TGTGCCAGTAGTACAGGAACAGGGGGCGAGCAGTACTTC. Residues: CASSTGTGGEQYF.

The rearrangement joins TRBV6-5 to TRBJ2-7; the match to TRBD2 covers 7 bases. CDR1 and CDR2 from the germline V gene are MNHEY and SVGAGI. The CDR3 totals 14 residues. Unmatched junction bases numbered 5, after V lost 5 bases and J lost 1 base. Here the CDR3 reads CASSKGLSSYEQYF. For the CDR3, the DNA is TGTGCCAGCAGTAAGGGACTATCTTCCTACGAGCAGTACTTC.

The CDR3 protein is CASSQEGAGTGELFF. CDR3 DNA sequence: TGTGCCAGCAGCCAAGAGGGGGCGGGCACCGGGGAGCTGTTTTTT. V usage is TRBV3-1 (or the pseudogene TRBV3-2) and J usage is TRBJ2-2, with D perhaps TRBD1 (6 bases). Trimming stripped 0 bases from V and 4 bases from J, with 9 bases between. Germline V lookup: CDR1 LGHDT, CDR2 YNNKEL (reference sequence). CDR3 length equals 15 residues.

This clone was detected once. The chain links TRBV21-1 to TRBJ2-7; TRBD1 reflects the table's D call only, with no check against the DNA. TRBV21-1 counts as a pseudogene. The CDR3 consists of 17 residues. CDR3: CASSSWARDSRSYEQYF. CDR3 nucleotide sequence: TGTGCCAGCAGCTCCTGGGCCCGGGACAGCAGATCGTACGAGCAGTACTTC.

The rearrangement joins TRBV10-2 to TRBJ2-2; D not resolved. With 8 bases removed from V and 1 base from J, the gap between germline ends came to 11 bases. CDR3 size: 14 residues. CDR1 is WSHSY, CDR2 SAAADI, per germline. The CDR3 nucleotides read TGCGCCAGCGAGATTTACCTGAACACCGGGGAGCTGTTTTTT. This sequence encodes CASEIYLNTGELFF.

The rearrangement uses TRBV5-6 and TRBJ2-7, with D hard to call. The V end was cut by 0 bases, the J end by 3 bases, with 13 bases between. The CDR3 is 15 amino acids. Germline V gene lookup returns CDR1 SGHDT and CDR2 YYEEEE. CDR3 nucleotide sequence: TGTGCCAGCAGCTTGGCCGGCCCCCCGGGCTACGAGCAGTACTTC. The encoded protein is CASSLAGPPGYEQYF.

DNA for the CDR3: TGTGCCACCCGAGACAGGGGAGAAGCTAAAAGAGCGGAGCAGTACTTC. It yields the protein CATRDRGEAKRAEQYF. This chain connects TRBV19 to TRBJ2-7; 8 positions match TRBD1. Germline CDR1 LNHDA, CDR2 SQIVND (reference sequence). This CDR3 region has 16 residues. Trimming cost V 10 bases and J 7 bases; bases outside gene matches: 21.

This chain uses TRBV5-8 with TRBJ2-1, with D possibly being TRBD2 (5 bases). The germline gives CDR1 SGHTS, CDR2 YDEGEE. The CDR3 sequence is 11 residues long. Trimming took 0 bases from V and 10 from J, leaving 5 bases between them. CDR3 protein: CASSLVAEQFF. The CDR3, as DNA: TGTGCCAGCAGCTTGGTAGCGGAGCAGTTCTTC.

This sequence joins TRBV7-3 and TRBJ2-5, with D perhaps TRBD1 (6 bases). The germline gives CDR1 SGHTA, CDR2 FQGTGA. V lost 4 bases to trimming and J lost 2 bases, with 14 bases between them. This CDR3 is built from 15 residues. CDR3 loop: CASSYTGMGQETQYF. For the CDR3, the DNA is TGTGCCAGCAGCTACACAGGGATGGGGCAAGAGACCCAGTACTTC.

The V call is TRBV4-1, the J call TRBJ2-7, with D perhaps TRBD2 (5 bases). This CDR3 is built from 15 residues. CDR1 and CDR2 from the germline V gene are MGHRA and YSYEKL. The V end lost 1 base, the J end lost 0 bases, and 10 bases lay between the germline ends. The DNA of the CDR3 is TGCGCCAGCAGCCAAGGGACTGCCAGCTCCTACGAGCAGTACTTC. Its protein product is CASSQGTASSYEQYF.

The chain is built from TRBV3-1 (or the pseudogene TRBV3-2) and TRBJ1-4; D not resolved. CDR1 and CDR2 from the germline V gene are LGHDT and YNNKEL (reference sequence). Between the trimmed V and J ends, which lost 3 bases and 1 base, there was a span of 9 bases. This CDR3 is 15 amino acids long. In DNA form, the CDR3 reads TGTGCCAGCAGCCATACGACGGGAACTAATGAAAAACTGTTTTTT. It encodes CASSHTTGTNEKLFF.

The chain couples TRBV29-1 to TRBJ2-1; 7 bases align to TRBD2. The CDR3 covers 17 residues. CDR1 SQVTM and CDR2 ANQGSEA come from the germline V gene. The V and J ends lost 0 bases and 5 bases, in that order; junction bases with no gene match: 13. CDR3: CSVEDLMEGLPNNEQFF. The CDR3 coding sequence is TGCAGCGTTGAAGATCTTATGGAGGGACTACCTAACAATGAGCAGTTCTTC.

On this clone: This specimen includes other DNA sequences encoding the same CDR3. The J gene is TRBJ2-3, the V gene TRBV4-1, with 8 bases fitting TRBD2. Germline CDR1 MGHRA, CDR2 YSYEKL. After removal of 5 bases from V and 4 bases from J, the junction contained 8 bases not matched to a gene. The CDR3 loop spans 15 amino acids. DNA for the CDR3: TGCGCCAGCAGCTTAGGACGCGGGAGGCCAGATACGCAGTATTTT. Translating gives CASSLGRGRPDTQYF.

V and J are TRBV27 and TRBJ1-6; 7 bases match TRBD1. Germline assignment: CDR1 MNHEY and CDR2 SMNVEV (reference sequence). The CDR3 is 16 amino acids. V lost 4 bases and J lost 6; bases outside the gene matches: 9. CDR3 DNA: TGTGCCAGCAGTTCAACCGGGACAGCTCTTAATTCACCCCTCCACTTT. It specifies CASSSTGTALNSPLHF.

Points on this clone: At one end the junction does not follow the germline gene, possibly because of a read error. The chain carries TRBV7-7 and TRBJ2-1, with 7 bases fitting TRBD2. This CDR3 is 16 amino acids long. In germline, CDR1 is SSHAT, CDR2 FNYEAQ (reference sequence). CDR3 in amino acids: CASSPGGLTSYNEQFF. The CDR3 region has the DNA TGTGCTAGCAGCCCGGGGGGACTGACCTCCTACAATGAGCAGTTCTTC.